The clone carrying this T cell receptor beta chain has just a few counts. MiXCR was run by TCRdb on the RT-PCR reads, yielding one entry per CDR3 protein. The data contain roughly 960,000 distinct CDR3 sequences, under 20% of them seen just once; the ten biggest clones take up around 5.5%. The CDR3 runs 14 residues. Germline assignment: CDR1 MNHNS and CDR2 SASEGT. V was clipped by 6 bases and J by 3 bases, with 11 bases between them. This entry is derived from a study of patients and donors after allogeneic stem cell transplantation. The clonotype was recovered from a human donor who was either an allogeneic HSCT recipient or a stem cell or donor lymphocyte infusion donor (not recorded which). It is not recorded whose cells these are; they may come from a transplant donor. The sample taken for sequencing was blood, either unsorted or a sorted T cell fraction (not recorded which). The chain has TRBV6-1 and TRBJ1-4; D is unresolved. CDR3 protein: CASRRVGPNEKLFF. CDR3 DNA: TGTGCCAGCAGGAGGGTCGGACCTAATGAAAAACTGTTTTTT.